Listed below are T cell receptor beta chains from one sample, sequenced in a study of cytomegalovirus exposure and HLA in healthy donors. TCRdb's table, derived via immunoSEQ multiplex PCR, lists solely in-frame clones and lacks some. This table holds more than 20,000 clones, about 97% found once. Sequences were obtained from PBMCs. The receptor set was obtained from a man aged 25-40 years in good health and CMV-seropositive. CDR3s include the opening cysteine and the closing phenylalanine or tryptophan. The order of the fields is D gene, V gene, clone size, J gene, CDR3 protein, CDR3 DNA. D genes are given only for firm matches. Not all rows give a size; the values are once, few, many and, for expanded clones, a class.

d_gene: NA; v_gene: TRBV10-2; abundance: NA; j_gene: TRBJ2-1; CDR3aa: CASSGGKINEQFF; CDR3nt: TGCGCCAGCAGTGGGGGCAAGATCAATGAGCAGTTCTTC
d_gene: TRBD2; v_gene: TRBV18; abundance: NA; j_gene: TRBJ2-7; CDR3aa: CASSPNPGLAGREQYF; CDR3nt: TGTGCCAGCTCACCAAATCCGGGACTAGCGGGTCGCGAGCAGTACTTC
d_gene: NA; v_gene: TRBV27; abundance: few; j_gene: TRBJ2-7; CDR3aa: CASRRLAYEQYF; CDR3nt: TGTGCCAGCCGGAGACTCGCCTACGAGCAGTACTTC
d_gene: TRBD2; v_gene: TRBV28; abundance: NA; j_gene: TRBJ2-7; CDR3aa: CASTSSGRAPYEQYF; CDR3nt: TGTGCCAGCACCTCCTCAGGGAGGGCGCCCTACGAGCAGTACTTC
d_gene: NA; v_gene: TRBV12-2; abundance: NA; j_gene: TRBJ2-7; CDR3aa: CASRLPPGTGVYEQYF; CDR3nt: TGTGCAAGTCGCTTACCTCCAGGGACAGGGGTCTACGAGCAGTACTTC
d_gene: NA; v_gene: TRBV4-3; abundance: NA; j_gene: TRBJ2-1; CDR3aa: CASSQDQGYEQFF; CDR3nt: TGCGCCAGCAGCCAAGATCAGGGGTATGAGCAGTTCTTC
d_gene: NA; v_gene: TRBV11-2; abundance: NA; j_gene: TRBJ2-7; CDR3aa: CASSWRAKLGGRHSYEQYF; CDR3nt: TGTGCCAGCAGCTGGAGGGCCAAGCTTGGTGGACGGCACTCCTACGAGCAGTACTTC
d_gene: NA; v_gene: TRBV28; abundance: NA; j_gene: TRBJ1-1; CDR3aa: CASSFAEDTEAFF; CDR3nt: TGTGCCAGCAGTTTCGCGGAGGACACTGAAGCTTTCTTT
d_gene: TRBD2; v_gene: TRBV5-5; abundance: NA; j_gene: TRBJ2-2; CDR3aa: CASSLQLLRLAGTGELFF; CDR3nt: TGTGCCAGCAGCCTCCAGCTCCTTAGACTAGCGGGCACCGGGGAGCTGTTTTTT
d_gene: NA; v_gene: TRBV5-1; abundance: NA; j_gene: TRBJ2-1; CDR3aa: CASSFSGDEQFF; CDR3nt: TGCGCCAGCAGCTTCTCCGGGGATGAGCAGTTCTTC
d_gene: TRBD2; v_gene: TRBV11-2; abundance: NA; j_gene: TRBJ2-5; CDR3aa: CASFSGSKGGETQYF; CDR3nt: TGTGCCAGCTTTAGCGGGAGCAAAGGGGGAGAGACCCAGTACTTC
d_gene: NA; v_gene: TRBV27; abundance: NA; j_gene: TRBJ2-5; CDR3aa: CASSGLQETQYF; CDR3nt: TGTGCCAGCAGTGGACTTCAAGAGACCCAGTACTTC
d_gene: NA; v_gene: TRBV4-2; abundance: NA; j_gene: TRBJ1-1; CDR3aa: CASSRTDSMNTEAFF; CDR3nt: TGTGCCAGCAGCCGCACAGATTCTATGAACACTGAAGCTTTCTTT
d_gene: TRBD1; v_gene: TRBV9; abundance: NA; j_gene: TRBJ2-2; CDR3aa: CASSVQPGQGAGTGELFF; CDR3nt: TGTGCCAGCAGCGTCCAACCGGGACAGGGGGCCGGCACCGGGGAGCTGTTTTTT
d_gene: NA; v_gene: TRBV21-1; abundance: NA; j_gene: TRBJ2-2; CDR3aa: CASRGEREQGTGELFF; CDR3nt: TGTGCCAGCCGAGGAGAGCGGGAGCAGGGCACCGGGGAGCTGTTTTTT
d_gene: NA; v_gene: TRBV27; abundance: NA; j_gene: TRBJ2-3; CDR3aa: CASSPSVGHPQYF; CDR3nt: TGTGCCAGCAGTCCCAGTGTGGGCCACCCTCAGTATTTT
d_gene: TRBD2; v_gene: TRBV28; abundance: NA; j_gene: TRBJ2-5; CDR3aa: CASVGPSGEETQYF; CDR3nt: TGTGCCAGCGTGGGGCCTAGCGGGGAAGAGACCCAGTACTTC
d_gene: TRBD1; v_gene: TRBV6-6; abundance: NA; j_gene: TRBJ1-3; CDR3aa: CASSDRGLRGNTIYF; CDR3nt: TGTGCCAGCAGTGACAGGGGGCTACGGGGAAACACCATATATTTT
d_gene: TRBD1; v_gene: TRBV6-1; abundance: NA; j_gene: TRBJ1-2; CDR3aa: CASSGGTGANYGYTF; CDR3nt: TGTGCCAGCAGTGGCGGGACAGGGGCAAACTATGGCTACACCTTC
d_gene: NA; v_gene: TRBV28; abundance: NA; j_gene: TRBJ1-5; CDR3aa: CASREGNQPQHF; CDR3nt: TGTGCCAGCAGGGAGGGCAATCAGCCCCAGCATTTT
d_gene: TRBD2; v_gene: TRBV7-7; abundance: NA; j_gene: TRBJ2-2; CDR3aa: CASSSGGNTGELFF; CDR3nt: TGTGCTAGCAGCTCGGGAGGGAACACCGGGGAGCTGTTTTTT
d_gene: NA; v_gene: TRBV11-3; abundance: NA; j_gene: TRBJ2-5; CDR3aa: CASSSGQGGEETQYF; CDR3nt: TGTGCCAGCAGCTCTGGACAGGGAGGGGAAGAGACCCAGTACTTC
d_gene: NA; v_gene: TRBV28; abundance: NA; j_gene: TRBJ1-5; CDR3aa: CASSPRVGNQPQHF; CDR3nt: TGTGCCAGCAGTCCCAGGGTAGGGAATCAGCCCCAGCATTTT
d_gene: TRBD2; v_gene: TRBV6-5; abundance: NA; j_gene: TRBJ2-1; CDR3aa: CASSFRTSPNEQFF; CDR3nt: TGTGCCAGCAGTTTCAGGACTAGTCCCAATGAGCAGTTCTTC
d_gene: NA; v_gene: TRBV9; abundance: once; j_gene: TRBJ2-1; CDR3aa: CASSGTRNEQFF; CDR3nt: TGTGCCAGCAGCGGGACTCGTAATGAGCAGTTCTTC
d_gene: TRBD2; v_gene: TRBV4-1; abundance: NA; j_gene: TRBJ2-2; CDR3aa: CASSQGLASTGELFF; CDR3nt: TGCGCCAGCAGCCAGGGACTAGCTTCCACCGGGGAGCTGTTTTTT
d_gene: TRBD2; v_gene: TRBV13; abundance: NA; j_gene: TRBJ2-3; CDR3aa: CASSPAIVTSGSWETDTQYF; CDR3nt: TGTGCCAGCAGCCCAGCCATAGTAACTAGCGGGAGTTGGGAAACAGATACGCAGTATTTT
d_gene: TRBD1; v_gene: TRBV4-1; abundance: once; j_gene: TRBJ2-3; CDR3aa: CASSLLGDRGIADTQYF; CDR3nt: TGCGCCAGCAGCCTCTTGGGGGACAGGGGGATCGCAGATACGCAGTATTTT
d_gene: TRBD1; v_gene: TRBV5-1; abundance: NA; j_gene: TRBJ1-4; CDR3aa: CASTSDREGEKLFF; CDR3nt: TGCGCCAGCACCTCGGACAGGGAAGGCGAAAAACTGTTTTTT
d_gene: TRBD2; v_gene: TRBV7-2; abundance: NA; j_gene: TRBJ2-7; CDR3aa: CASSSLPGLAAYEQYF; CDR3nt: TGTGCCAGCAGCTCTCTCCCGGGACTAGCGGCCTACGAGCAGTACTTC
d_gene: TRBD2; v_gene: TRBV7-3; abundance: NA; j_gene: TRBJ2-7; CDR3aa: CASSPTGGLSYEQYF; CDR3nt: TGTGCCAGCAGCCCTACGGGGGGTCTCTCCTACGAGCAGTACTTC
d_gene: TRBD1; v_gene: TRBV28; abundance: NA; j_gene: TRBJ1-2; CDR3aa: CASSPPGGRGLGGYTF; CDR3nt: TGTGCCAGCAGTCCTCCCGGAGGCAGGGGGCTGGGAGGCTACACCTTC
d_gene: NA; v_gene: TRBV5-6; abundance: NA; j_gene: TRBJ2-3; CDR3aa: CASSLIGTDTQYF; CDR3nt: TGTGCCAGCAGCTTGATCGGCACAGATACGCAGTATTTT
d_gene: TRBD2; v_gene: TRBV28; abundance: NA; j_gene: TRBJ2-7; CDR3aa: CASSGTSGISF; CDR3nt: TGTGCCAGCAGTGGGACTAGCGGGATCTCCTTC
d_gene: TRBD2; v_gene: TRBV5-1; abundance: NA; j_gene: TRBJ2-3; CDR3aa: CASSLRGLASDTQYF; CDR3nt: TGCGCCAGCAGCTTGCGAGGACTAGCATCCGATACGCAGTATTTT
d_gene: NA; v_gene: TRBV7-2; abundance: NA; j_gene: TRBJ2-7; CDR3aa: CASSPPPGTSKSYEQYF; CDR3nt: TGTGCCAGCAGCCCACCGCCCGGGACTTCGAAATCCTACGAGCAGTACTTC
d_gene: NA; v_gene: TRBV9; abundance: once; j_gene: TRBJ2-7; CDR3aa: CASRSPGHSYEQYF; CDR3nt: TGTGCCAGCAGGTCCCCGGGTCACTCCTACGAGCAGTACTTC
d_gene: NA; v_gene: TRBV7-6; abundance: NA; j_gene: TRBJ2-6; CDR3aa: CASSLETGKVSGANVLTF; CDR3nt: TGTGCCAGCAGCTTAGAGACAGGCAAAGTCTCCGGGGCCAACGTCCTGACTTTC
d_gene: NA; v_gene: TRBV12-1; abundance: few; j_gene: TRBJ2-1; CDR3aa: CASSGTSGNNEQFF; CDR3nt: TGTGCCAGCAGCGGGACTAGCGGGAACAATGAGCAGTTCTTC
d_gene: NA; v_gene: TRBV10-3; abundance: NA; j_gene: TRBJ2-5; CDR3aa: CAHGAGAGETQYF; CDR3nt: TGTGCCCATGGGGCGGGGGCAGGGGAGACCCAGTACTTC
d_gene: NA; v_gene: TRBV30; abundance: NA; j_gene: TRBJ2-7; CDR3aa: CAWSVLTSNEQYF; CDR3nt: TGTGCCTGGAGTGTCCTCACTAGTAACGAGCAGTACTTC
d_gene: NA; v_gene: TRBV6-6; abundance: NA; j_gene: TRBJ1-1; CDR3aa: CASSLGENTEAFF; CDR3nt: TGTGCCAGCAGCCTAGGGGAGAACACTGAAGCTTTCTTT
d_gene: NA; v_gene: TRBV6-1; abundance: NA; j_gene: TRBJ2-7; CDR3aa: CASSVPGEQYF; CDR3nt: TGTGCCAGCAGCGTGCCGGGCGAGCAGTACTTC
d_gene: TRBD2; v_gene: TRBV11-2; abundance: NA; j_gene: TRBJ2-7; CDR3aa: CASSLDAGGGAYYEQYF; CDR3nt: TGTGCCAGCAGCTTAGACGCGGGGGGGGGCGCCTACTACGAGCAGTACTTC
d_gene: TRBD2; v_gene: TRBV7-2; abundance: once; j_gene: TRBJ2-7; CDR3aa: CASSALGPGGAYEQYF; CDR3nt: TGTGCCAGCAGCGCATTGGGCCCGGGGGGGGCCTACGAGCAGTACTTC
d_gene: NA; v_gene: TRBV7-8; abundance: NA; j_gene: TRBJ2-1; CDR3aa: CASSLVANEQFF; CDR3nt: TGTGCCAGCAGCTTAGTGGCCAATGAGCAGTTCTTC
d_gene: TRBD1; v_gene: TRBV29-1; abundance: NA; j_gene: TRBJ1-2; CDR3aa: CSASFYRGQNYGYTF; CDR3nt: TGCAGCGCATCGTTCTACAGGGGGCAGAACTATGGCTACACCTTC
d_gene: TRBD1; v_gene: TRBV4-2; abundance: NA; j_gene: TRBJ2-7; CDR3aa: CASSQRGQGGSSEQYF; CDR3nt: TGTGCCAGCAGCCAAAGGGGACAGGGGGGAAGTTCCGAGCAGTACTTC
d_gene: NA; v_gene: TRBV28; abundance: NA; j_gene: TRBJ1-5; CDR3aa: CASRTKLYSNQPQHF; CDR3nt: TGTGCCAGCAGGACTAAGTTGTATAGCAATCAGCCCCAGCATTTT
d_gene: TRBD1; v_gene: TRBV5-1; abundance: NA; j_gene: TRBJ1-2; CDR3aa: CASSVDRADYGYTF; CDR3nt: TGCGCCAGCAGCGTGGACAGGGCCGACTATGGCTACACCTTC
d_gene: NA; v_gene: TRBV7-3; abundance: once; j_gene: TRBJ2-2; CDR3aa: CASSSTNTGELFF; CDR3nt: TGTGCCAGCAGTTCCACTAACACCGGGGAGCTGTTTTTT
d_gene: TRBD1; v_gene: TRBV6-5; abundance: once; j_gene: TRBJ1-4; CDR3aa: CASSYEAGGIEKLFF; CDR3nt: TGTGCCAGCAGTTACGAGGCAGGGGGCATCGAAAAACTGTTTTTT
d_gene: NA; v_gene: TRBV5-4; abundance: NA; j_gene: TRBJ2-7; CDR3aa: CASSSGGAASEQYF; CDR3nt: TGTGCCAGCAGCTCAGGAGGGGCCGCCTCCGAGCAGTACTTC
d_gene: TRBD1; v_gene: TRBV29-1; abundance: NA; j_gene: TRBJ2-1; CDR3aa: CSVRMTGGNYNEQFF; CDR3nt: TGCAGCGTCCGAATGACAGGGGGAAACTACAATGAGCAGTTCTTC
d_gene: TRBD2; v_gene: TRBV4-3; abundance: NA; j_gene: TRBJ2-3; CDR3aa: CASSQGAGWGTDTQYF; CDR3nt: TGCGCCAGCAGCCAAGGAGCGGGATGGGGTACAGATACGCAGTATTTT
d_gene: NA; v_gene: TRBV7-8; abundance: NA; j_gene: TRBJ2-7; CDR3aa: CASSLEGGERAYEQYF; CDR3nt: TGTGCCAGCAGCTTAGAGGGTGGGGAGCGGGCCTACGAGCAGTACTTC
d_gene: NA; v_gene: TRBV6-5; abundance: NA; j_gene: TRBJ2-7; CDR3aa: CASSRGGGGPYEQYF; CDR3nt: TGTGCCAGCAGCAGGGGAGGCGGGGGTCCCTACGAGCAGTACTTC